Listed here are 29 T cell receptor beta chains from one sample, sequenced in a study of PD-1 blockade in classical Hodgkin lymphoma. Described time point: cycle 4 day 1 (C4D1), after less than seven weeks of nivolumab. Brentuximab vedotin exposure varied, and every patient relapsed after autologous stem cell transplantation. Repertoires were generated with immunoSEQ multiplex PCR, while TCRdb's copy carries only in-frame clones and drops some. The sample comprises around 25,000 clones, 85% to 90% of which are singletons, and around 25% rests with the top ten. The sequencing used peripheral blood mononuclear cells (PBMCs), collected before the fourth cycle of nivolumab. These receptor sequences come from a human donor with classical Hodgkin lymphoma.

The rearrangement joins TRBV10-1 to TRBJ2-1; 8 bases align to TRBD2. This CDR3 is built from 15 residues. From germline, CDR1 is WNHNN and CDR2 SYGVQD (reference sequence). V was pared by 2 bases and J by 15 bases, with 15 bases of the junction left unmatched. This CDR3 is CASSEPGTVSGIPFF. CDR3 bases: TGCGCCAGCAGTGAGCCCGGCACTGTTAGCGGGATTCCGTTCTTC.

V usage is TRBV5-1 and J usage is TRBJ2-7; TRBD1 matches 9 bases. V dropped 3 bases and J dropped 0; count of bases not matched to a gene: 1. Germline V CDR1 and CDR2: SGHRS, YFSETQ. The CDR3 has 14 amino acids. The CDR3 reads CASSSTGGSYEQYF. The CDR3 DNA reads TGCGCCAGCAGCTCGACAGGGGGCTCCTACGAGCAGTACTTC. The full variable domain, in which reference TRBV5-1 and TRBJ2-7 provide the parts outside the CDR3, is KAGVTQTPRYLIKTRGQQVTLSCSPISGHRSVSWYQQTPGQGLQFLFEYFSETQRNKGNFPGRFSGRQFSNSRSEMNVSTLELGDSALYLCASSSTGGSYEQYFGPGTRLTVT.

This clone is a singleton in its sample. The genes are TRBV6-5 and TRBJ1-2; D is uncertain. The V end lost 0 bases, the J end lost 8 bases, and 10 bases lay between the germline ends. CDR3 size: 13 residues. The V gene's germline CDR1 is MNHEY and CDR2 SVGAGI. The chain's CDR3 is CASSYSSIFGYTF. Written as DNA, the CDR3 is TGTGCCAGCAGTTACTCGAGTATCTTCGGCTACACCTTC.

The V and J genes are TRBV29-1 and TRBJ2-2; weak D call: TRBD2 (6 bases). V was shortened by 6 bases and J by 0 bases, with 17 bases between the two germline ends. CDR1 is SQVTM and CDR2 is ANQGSEA in the germline V gene. This CDR3 has 16 residues. The CDR3 protein is CSVSGSGASNTGELFF. The CDR3 nucleotides are TGCAGCGTCAGCGGGTCGGGAGCATCGAACACCGGGGAGCTGTTTTTT.

This chain joins TRBV12-5 and TRBJ2-3; 12 bases line up with TRBD2. The length of the CDR3 is 19 residues. The V gene's germline CDR1 is LGHNT and CDR2 FRNRAP. The trim removed 6 bases at V and 4 bases at J, leaving 17 bases unmatched. The CDR3 reads CASGPTPRTSGEGPDTQYF. Here the CDR3 DNA reads TGTGCTAGTGGCCCTACTCCAAGGACTAGCGGGGAGGGCCCAGATACGCAGTATTTT.

This sequence joins TRBV9 and TRBJ1-2, with 10 nucleotides matching TRBD1. CDR1 SGDLS and CDR2 YYNGEE come from the germline V gene. This CDR3 spans 17 amino acids. V lost 2 bases, J lost 4 bases, and 11 bases stayed unmatched. The DNA of the CDR3 is TGTGCCAGCAGCGTTCACGACAGGGGGCGCCTGGGCTATGGCTACACCTTC. This translates into CASSVHDRGRLGYGYTF.

V gene TRBV6-1 combines with J gene TRBJ1-1; no definite D call. Germline CDR1 reads MNHNS; CDR2 reads SASEGT. The length of the CDR3 is 14 residues. Trimming cost V 0 bases and J 8 bases, with 13 bases left between them. For the CDR3, the DNA is TGTGCCAGCAGTGAAGCGCTTCAGGCAGGAGAAGCTTTCTTT. It translates to CASSEALQAGEAFF.

The CDR3 protein is CASSLDGNYGYTF. CDR3 coding DNA: TGTGCCAGCAGCTTAGACGGAAACTATGGCTACACCTTC. The rearrangement links TRBV7-9 to TRBJ1-2; D gene unclear. V was trimmed by 1 base and J by 2 bases, leaving 5 bases between them. The germline V gene encodes CDR1 SEHNR and CDR2 FQNEAQ (reference sequence). The CDR3 length is 13 residues.

This clone was seen just once. The junction differs from germline at one of its ends, possibly a read error. V is TRBV5-6 and J is TRBJ1-2; no clear D. Germline V lookup: CDR1 SGHDT, CDR2 YYEEEE. CDR3 length: 15 residues. CDR3 sequence reads: CAGSLAPGLNYGYTF. The CDR3 region has the DNA TGTGCCGGCAGCTTGGCCCCAGGCTTAAACTATGGCTACACCTTC.

V usage is TRBV5-1 and J usage is TRBJ1-5; 9 bases agree with TRBD1. V lost 3 bases, J lost 2 bases, and 3 bases stayed unmatched. The CDR3 consists of 15 residues. The germline V gene encodes CDR1 SGHRS and CDR2 YFSETQ. The CDR3 coding sequence is TGCGCCAGCAGCTACGGGACAGGGCGCAATCAGCCCCAGCATTTT. This sequence encodes CASSYGTGRNQPQHF.

The J gene is TRBJ2-1, the V gene TRBV5-1; 8 nucleotides line up with TRBD2. The CDR3 extends over 16 amino acids. With V trimmed by 0 bases and J by 3 bases, 5 bases remained unmatched. Germline values: CDR1 SGHRS, CDR2 YFSETQ. The CDR3 spells CASSLVPGGIYNEQFF. The CDR3 nucleotides are TGCGCCAGCAGCTTGGTCCCGGGGGGGATCTACAATGAGCAGTTCTTC.

For this clone: A single base separates this from a much larger clone, so it may be a read error. CDR3 in amino acids: CASSISGSEQYF. The CDR3 DNA sequence: TGTGCCAGTAGTATATCAGGGAGCGAGCAGTACTTC. The chain recombines TRBV19 with TRBJ2-7, with D possibly being TRBD1 or TRBD2 (5 bases each). The CDR3 covers 12 residues. Germline CDR1 is LNHDA and CDR2 is SQIVND (reference sequence). V shed 2 bases and J shed 6 bases, with 8 bases lying between them.

V usage is TRBV19 and J usage is TRBJ1-5; 7 bases agree with TRBD1. CDR1 LNHDA and CDR2 SQIVND come from the germline V gene (reference sequence). CDR3 length equals 16 residues. Unmatched junction bases numbered 6, after V lost 3 bases and J lost 1 base. CDR3 sequence (DNA): TGTGCCAGTAGTATGAACAGGGGACCGAGCAATCAGCCCCAGCATTTT. Translating it yields CASSMNRGPSNQPQHF. Variable domain in full (rest from reference TRBV19 and TRBJ1-5): DGGITQSPKYLFRKEGQNVTLSCEQNLNHDAMYWYRQDPGQGLRLIYYSQIVNDFQKGDIAEGYSVSREKKESFPLTVTSAQKNPTAFYLCASSMNRGPSNQPQHFGDGTRLSIL.

The gene calls are TRBV2 and TRBJ2-3, with a weak D call TRBD1 (5 bases). Germline V gene sequence: CDR1 SNHLY, CDR2 FYNNEI. The CDR3 runs to 16 residues. V was pared by 4 bases and J by 0 bases, with 14 bases between. CDR3 nucleotide sequence: TGTGCCAGCAGTGGGAGAAGGGGTTTCAGCACAGATACGCAGTATTTT. Translating it yields CASSGRRGFSTDTQYF. The variable domain in full, completed from reference TRBV2 and TRBJ2-3, reads EPEVTQTPSHQVTQMGQEVILRCVPISNHLYFYWYRQILGQKVEFLVSFYNNEISEKSEIFDDQFSVERPDGSNFTLKIRSTKLEDSAMYFCASSGRRGFSTDTQYFGPGTRLTVL.

The chain uses TRBV4-1 and TRBJ1-1, with a tentative D call TRBD1 (6 bases). This CDR3 contains 16 residues. The germline CDR1 and CDR2 sequences are MGHRA and YSYEKL. V lost 1 base and J lost 3, with 15 bases in between. This chain's CDR3 is CASSQALQGYDTEAFF. The CDR3 DNA sequence: TGCGCCAGCAGCCAAGCTCTTCAGGGGTACGACACTGAAGCTTTCTTT.

The V call is TRBV30, the J call TRBJ2-5; D uncertain. The CDR3 has 14 amino acids. With 5 bases removed from V and 5 bases from J, the gap between germline ends came to 18 bases. Germline V gene sequence: CDR1 GTSNPN, CDR2 SVGIG (reference sequence). The CDR3 nucleotides read TGTGCCTGGCAGGACCTTGGGGTCGGGGAGACCCAGTACTTC. Encoded protein: CAWQDLGVGETQYF.

The chain recombines TRBV6-6 with TRBJ1-1, with TRBD1 matching 8 bases. V was clipped by 6 bases and J by 8 bases; unmatched bases: 8. The germline gives CDR1 MNHNY, CDR2 SVGAGI (reference sequence). The CDR3 is 13 amino acids. The CDR3 region has the DNA TGTGCCAGCAGATTTACAGGGGGGCTCGAAGCTTTCTTT. Its translation is CASRFTGGLEAFF.

The CDR3 bases are TGTGCCAGCTCACCACGAGTCAGGGCTGACACTGAAGCTTTCTTT. It encodes CASSPRVRADTEAFF. The V and J genes are TRBV18 and TRBJ1-1; D may be TRBD1 (5 bases). In germline, CDR1 is KGHSH, CDR2 LQKENI. V was clipped by 1 base and J by 3 bases, with 12 bases between them. CDR3 length: 15 amino acids.

The chain is built from TRBV9 and TRBJ2-7; 9 positions agree with TRBD1. In germline, CDR1 is SGDLS, CDR2 YYNGEE. J gave up 3 bases and V 4 bases, and 8 bases lay outside the gene matches. The CDR3 runs to 15 residues. CDR3 DNA: TGTGCCAGCAGCTTCACAGGGGGCCCCGACTACGAGCAGTACTTC. As protein: CASSFTGGPDYEQYF.

This rearrangement joins TRBV4-1 to TRBJ2-7; perhaps TRBD2 as D (5 bases). With 5 bases removed from V and 6 bases from J, the gap between germline ends came to 11 bases. This CDR3 comprises 12 residues. Germline CDR1 and CDR2: MGHRA and YSYEKL. The CDR3 protein is CASSTAAGEQYF. CDR3 DNA: TGCGCCAGCAGCACCGCGGCGGGCGAGCAGTACTTC.

The chain carries TRBV5-1 and TRBJ2-7; 9 bases are a match to TRBD1. The CDR3 covers 18 residues. V shed 4 bases, J shed 3 bases, and the junction held 17 bases outside the gene matches. Germline V gives CDR1 SGHRS, CDR2 YFSETQ. DNA of the CDR3: TGCGCCAGCAGCCCACCTTTCCCAACGGGACAGGGCCTCTACGAGCAGTACTTC. Protein product: CASSPPFPTGQGLYEQYF.

The chain has TRBV6-5 and TRBJ2-3, with D perhaps assigned TRBD1 or TRBD2 (5 bases each). This CDR3 is built from 13 residues. V was trimmed by 5 bases and J by 3 bases, leaving 9 bases between them. CDR1 and CDR2 (germline): MNHEY, SVGAGI. In nucleotides, the CDR3 is TGTGCCAGCAGTCGAGGGGAGACAGATACGCAGTATTTT. Translation: CASSRGETDTQYF.

V and J are TRBV6-5 and TRBJ2-7; 9 bases are shared with TRBD1. The trim removed 7 bases at V and 1 base at J, leaving 5 bases unmatched. This CDR3 has 14 amino acids. Germline loops: CDR1 MNHEY, CDR2 SVGAGI. CDR3 bases: TGTGCCAGCACCCGGGACAGGGTTTCCTACGAGCAGTACTTC. This gives the protein CASTRDRVSYEQYF.

The sample holds one count of this clone. The chain couples TRBV5-5 to TRBJ1-2; 7 bases are shared with TRBD1. After removal of 4 bases from V and 10 bases from J, the junction contained 4 bases not matched to a gene. Germline lookup yields CDR1 SGHKS and CDR2 YYEKEE (reference sequence). CDR3 length: 11 residues. The CDR3 is CASSVQGFYTF. DNA of the CDR3: TGTGCCAGCAGCGTACAGGGGTTCTACACCTTC. Full variable domain (remainder filled in from reference TRBV5-5 and TRBJ1-2): DAGVTQSPTHLIKTRGQQVTLRCSPISGHKSVSWYQQVLGQGPQFIFQYYEKEERGRGNFPDRFSARQFPNYSSELNVNALLLGDSALYLCASSVQGFYTFGSGTRLTVV.

The chain recombines TRBV19 with TRBJ1-1; 8 nucleotides match TRBD1. The CDR3 covers 14 residues. Germline CDR1 and CDR2: LNHDA and SQIVND (reference sequence). J gave up 4 bases and V 5 bases, and 6 bases lay outside the gene matches. CDR3 DNA sequence: TGTGCCAGTAGTGTCACGACAGGGGCCACTGAAGCTTTCTTT. The encoded protein is CASSVTTGATEAFF.

The J gene is TRBJ2-1, the V gene TRBV19; 8 bases fit TRBD2. CDR1 is LNHDA and CDR2 is SQIVND in the germline V gene (reference sequence). CDR3 length: 14 amino acids. After removal of 2 bases from V and 9 bases from J, the junction contained 6 bases not matched to a gene. CDR3 nucleotides: TGTGCCAGTAGTATACAAGCGGGAGTTACTGAGCAGTTCTTC. Amino acid sequence: CASSIQAGVTEQFF.

This rearrangement joins TRBV7-2 to TRBJ2-7; 7 bases fit TRBD2. Germline CDR1 is SGHTA and CDR2 is FQGNSA. Trimming cost V 1 base and J 6 bases; bases outside gene matches: 6. The CDR3 contains 14 residues. The CDR3, as DNA: TGTGCCAGCAGCTTAGAAGGGAGGGCCCTCGAGCAGTACTTC. As protein: CASSLEGRALEQYF.

The chain employs TRBV27 and TRBJ2-7; 7 bases are a match to TRBD2. The CDR3 has 16 residues. CDR1 and CDR2 from the germline V gene are MNHEY and SMNVEV (reference sequence). Trimming removed 5 bases from V and 2 bases from J; junction bases left unmatched: 12. CDR3 sequence: CASSPSAGVTAYEQYF. The CDR3 DNA reads as TGTGCCAGCAGTCCCTCCGCGGGAGTTACCGCCTACGAGCAGTACTTC.

The chain couples TRBV30 to TRBJ2-7; D not resolved. V lost 1 base, J lost 2 bases, and 15 bases lay in between. Germline CDR1 reads GTSNPN; CDR2 reads SVGIG (reference sequence). This CDR3 contains 15 residues. This chain's CDR3 is CAWSGGPSSAYEQYF. Written as DNA, the CDR3 is TGTGCCTGGAGTGGCGGACCATCTTCTGCCTACGAGCAGTACTTC.